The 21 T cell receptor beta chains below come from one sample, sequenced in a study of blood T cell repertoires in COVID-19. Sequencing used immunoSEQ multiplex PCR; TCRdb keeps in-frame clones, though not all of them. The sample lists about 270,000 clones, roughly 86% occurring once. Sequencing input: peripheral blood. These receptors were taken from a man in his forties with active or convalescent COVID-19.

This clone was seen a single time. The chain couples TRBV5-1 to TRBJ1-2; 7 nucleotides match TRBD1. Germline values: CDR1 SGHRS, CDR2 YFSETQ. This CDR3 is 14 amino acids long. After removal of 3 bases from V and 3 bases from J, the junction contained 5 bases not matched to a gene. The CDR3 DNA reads TGCGCCAGCAGCTCAGGACAGGCCGACTATGGCTACACCTTC. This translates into CASSSGQADYGYTF.

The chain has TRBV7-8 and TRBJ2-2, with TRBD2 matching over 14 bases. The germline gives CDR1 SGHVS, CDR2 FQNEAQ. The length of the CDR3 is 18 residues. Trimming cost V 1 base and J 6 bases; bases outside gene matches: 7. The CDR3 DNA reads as TGTGCCAGCAGCTTAGAGGGACTAGCGGGAGCGTTGGCCGGGGAGCTGTTTTTT. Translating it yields CASSLEGLAGALAGELFF.

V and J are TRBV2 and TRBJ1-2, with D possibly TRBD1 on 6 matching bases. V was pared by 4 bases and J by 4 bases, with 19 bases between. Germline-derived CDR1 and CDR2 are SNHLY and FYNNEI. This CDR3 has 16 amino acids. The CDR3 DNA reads TGTGCCAGCAGTGTGGGTATAGGGGGGGACTTCTATGGCTACACCTTC. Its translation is CASSVGIGGDFYGYTF.

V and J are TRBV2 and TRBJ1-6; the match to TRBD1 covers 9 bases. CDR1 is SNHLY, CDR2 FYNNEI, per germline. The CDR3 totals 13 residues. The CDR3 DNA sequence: TGTGCAAACAGACAGGGGGTGGGTTCACCCCTCCACTTT. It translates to CANRQGVGSPLHF. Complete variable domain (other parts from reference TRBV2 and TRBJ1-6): EPEVTQTPSHQVTQMGQEVILRCVPISNHLYFYWYRQILGQKVEFLVSFYNNEISEKSEIFDDQFSVERPDGSNFTLKIRSTKLEDSAMYFCANRQGVGSPLHFGNGTRLTVT.

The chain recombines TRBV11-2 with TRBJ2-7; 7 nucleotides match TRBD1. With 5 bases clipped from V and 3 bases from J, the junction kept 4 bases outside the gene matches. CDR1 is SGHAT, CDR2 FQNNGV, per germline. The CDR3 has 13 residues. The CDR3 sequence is CASSPGQSYEQYF. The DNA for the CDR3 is TGTGCCAGCAGCCCGGGACAGAGCTACGAGCAGTACTTC.

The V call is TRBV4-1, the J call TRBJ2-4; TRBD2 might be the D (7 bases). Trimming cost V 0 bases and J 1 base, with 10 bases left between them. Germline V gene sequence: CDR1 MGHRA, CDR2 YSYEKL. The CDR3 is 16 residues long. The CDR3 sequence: CASSQEGGGAKNIQYF. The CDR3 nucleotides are TGCGCCAGCAGCCAAGAAGGGGGGGGCGCCAAAAACATTCAGTACTTC.

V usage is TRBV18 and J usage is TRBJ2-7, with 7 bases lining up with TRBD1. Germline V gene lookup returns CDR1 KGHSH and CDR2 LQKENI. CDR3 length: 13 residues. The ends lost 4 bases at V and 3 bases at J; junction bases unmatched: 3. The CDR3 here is CASSRDRVYEQYF. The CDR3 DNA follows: TGTGCCAGCTCACGCGACAGGGTCTACGAGCAGTACTTC.

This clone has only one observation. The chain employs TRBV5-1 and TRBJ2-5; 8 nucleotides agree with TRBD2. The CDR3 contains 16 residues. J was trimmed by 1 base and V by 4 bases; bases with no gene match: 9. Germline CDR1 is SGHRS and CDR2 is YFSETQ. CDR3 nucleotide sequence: TGCGCCAGCAGCCCCGGGGGGGGTGGAGGCCAAGAGACCCAGTACTTC. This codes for CASSPGGGGGQETQYF.

The CDR3 bases are TGCGCCAGCAGCCAAGTGGGCTTTGTAGACGGGGAGCTGTTTTTT. Its translation is CASSQVGFVDGELFF. The chain employs TRBV4-1 and TRBJ2-2; D ambiguous. This CDR3 is built from 15 residues. The V and J ends lost 1 base and 7 bases respectively, with 13 bases between them. Germline loops: CDR1 MGHRA, CDR2 YSYEKL.

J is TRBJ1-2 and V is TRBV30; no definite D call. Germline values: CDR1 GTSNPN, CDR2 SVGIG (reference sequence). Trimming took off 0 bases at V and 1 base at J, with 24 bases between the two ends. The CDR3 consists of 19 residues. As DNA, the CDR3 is TGTGCCTGGAGTGTGGAAAGTAGGACGGGGAGCTTTCTTAACTATGGCTACACCTTC. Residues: CAWSVESRTGSFLNYGYTF.

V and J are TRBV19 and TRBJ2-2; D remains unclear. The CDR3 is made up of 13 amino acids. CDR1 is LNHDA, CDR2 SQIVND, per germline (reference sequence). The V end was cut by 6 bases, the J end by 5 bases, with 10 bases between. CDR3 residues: CASSHSVTGELFF. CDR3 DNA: TGTGCCAGTAGCCACAGTGTGACCGGGGAGCTGTTTTTT.

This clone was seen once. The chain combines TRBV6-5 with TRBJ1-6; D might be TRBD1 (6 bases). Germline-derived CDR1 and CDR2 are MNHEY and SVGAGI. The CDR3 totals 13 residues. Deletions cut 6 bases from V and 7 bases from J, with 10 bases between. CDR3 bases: TGTGCCAGCAGGCTTACAGGGAATTCACCCCTCCACTTT. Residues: CASRLTGNSPLHF.

Written as DNA, the CDR3 is TGTGCCAGCAGTGGGGCCAGGAACACCGGGGAGCTGTTTTTT. Its translation: CASSGARNTGELFF. This sequence joins TRBV27 and TRBJ2-2; possibly TRBD1 for D (5 bases). This CDR3 comprises 14 residues. V lost 5 bases and J 1 base, leaving 8 bases between the germline ends. Germline lookup yields CDR1 MNHEY and CDR2 SMNVEV (reference sequence).

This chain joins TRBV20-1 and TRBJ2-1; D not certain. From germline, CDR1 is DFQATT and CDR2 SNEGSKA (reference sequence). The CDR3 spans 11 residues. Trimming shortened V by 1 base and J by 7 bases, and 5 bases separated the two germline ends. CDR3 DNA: TGCAGTGCTAGAGTCCTTAATGAGCAGTTCTTC. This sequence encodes CSARVLNEQFF.

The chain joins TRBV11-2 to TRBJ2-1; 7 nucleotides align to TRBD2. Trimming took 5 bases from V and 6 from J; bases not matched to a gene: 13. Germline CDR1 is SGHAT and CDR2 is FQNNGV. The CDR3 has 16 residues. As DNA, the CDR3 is TGTGCCAGCAGCCCCTCCCCGGGGGGAGTTCCCAATGAGCAGTTCTTC. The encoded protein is CASSPSPGGVPNEQFF.

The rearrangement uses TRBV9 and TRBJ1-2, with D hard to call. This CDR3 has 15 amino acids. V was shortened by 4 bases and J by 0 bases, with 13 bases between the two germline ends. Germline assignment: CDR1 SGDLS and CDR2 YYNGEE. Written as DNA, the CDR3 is TGTGCCAGCAGCCCTATTTGGGCACCTAACTATGGCTACACCTTC. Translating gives CASSPIWAPNYGYTF. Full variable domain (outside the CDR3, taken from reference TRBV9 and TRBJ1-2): DSGVTQTPKHLITATGQRVTLRCSPRSGDLSVYWYQQSLDQGLQFLIQYYNGEERAKGNILERFSAQQFPDLHSELNLSSLELGDSALYFCASSPIWAPNYGYTFGSGTRLTVV.

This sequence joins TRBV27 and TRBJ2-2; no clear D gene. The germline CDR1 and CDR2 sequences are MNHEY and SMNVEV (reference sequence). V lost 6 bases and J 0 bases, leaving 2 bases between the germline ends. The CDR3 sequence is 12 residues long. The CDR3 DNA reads TGTGCCAGCAGCACGAACACCGGGGAGCTGTTTTTT. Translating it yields CASSTNTGELFF.

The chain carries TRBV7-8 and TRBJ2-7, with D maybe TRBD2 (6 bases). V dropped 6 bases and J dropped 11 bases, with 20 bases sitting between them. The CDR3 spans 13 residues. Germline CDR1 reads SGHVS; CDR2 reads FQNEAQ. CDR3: CASRTGTQIGKYF. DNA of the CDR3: TGTGCCAGCAGAACCGGGACTCAGATCGGGAAGTACTTC.

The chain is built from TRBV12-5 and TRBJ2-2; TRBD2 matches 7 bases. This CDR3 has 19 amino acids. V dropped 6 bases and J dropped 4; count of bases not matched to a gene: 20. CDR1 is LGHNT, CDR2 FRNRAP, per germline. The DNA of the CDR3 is TGTGCTAGTGGCCGAAAGACCCTAGCGAGGGAGGGCCTCACCGGGGAGCTGTTTTTT. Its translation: CASGRKTLAREGLTGELFF.

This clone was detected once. The CDR3: CASSLAGGPHSAYEQYF. The CDR3 coding sequence is TGTGCCAGCAGCTTAGCGGGAGGGCCCCACTCCGCCTACGAGCAGTACTTC. V gene TRBV7-2 combines with J gene TRBJ2-7, with 7 bases identical to TRBD2. Germline V gene lookup returns CDR1 SGHTA and CDR2 FQGNSA. Losses at the gene ends were 0 bases for V and 2 bases for J; bases not matched to a gene: 10. The CDR3 length is 17 residues.

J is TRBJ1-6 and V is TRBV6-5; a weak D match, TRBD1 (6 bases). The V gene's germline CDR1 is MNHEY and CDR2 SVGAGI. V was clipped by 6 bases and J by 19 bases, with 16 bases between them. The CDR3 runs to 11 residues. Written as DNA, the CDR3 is TGTGCCAGCAGCCGAGGACAGCTCCCTCACTTT. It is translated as CASSRGQLPHF.